This T cell receptor beta chain comes out of a study of T cells in localized non-small cell lung cancer. Study-wide results and limits: Uninvolved adjacent lung, not tumor, had the highest T cell clonality.

Sample share makes this clone large. Its target is not known. Profiling relied on immunoSEQ multiplex PCR, and the TCRdb table lists in-frame clones only, not all of them. In the table there are around 1,500 clones, 15% to 20% of which are singletons. The CDR3 contains 14 residues. Germline V CDR1 and CDR2: GTSNPN, SVGIG (reference sequence). Between the trimmed V and J ends, which lost 8 bases and 6 bases, there was a span of 22 bases. This specimen was lung tumor tissue, taken before any cancer treatment. The rearrangement joins TRBV30 to TRBJ1-2; possibly TRBD1 for D (5 bases). The sequence was collected from a female donor over 55 with stage I squamous cell lung carcinoma. CDR3 DNA sequence: TGTGCCGAACAGGAGGGTTCTCTAATGAATGGCTACACCTTC. Protein: CAEQEGSLMNGYTF.